The 19 T cell receptor beta chains presented below share a single source sample, sequenced in a study of shared clonotypes between healthy human individuals. Sequenced by immunoSEQ multiplex PCR; TCRdb stores in-frame clones only, minus some. The sample has a few million clones, around 95% seen once. The material sequenced was naive CD4+ T cells sorted from blood. As to subset: CD45RA+ positively selected. These receptors were obtained from a man younger than 30 in good health.

The V call is TRBV27, the J call TRBJ2-7, with 8 bases aligning to TRBD2. The CDR3 is made up of 19 amino acids. Per germline, CDR1 MNHEY and CDR2 SMNVEV (reference sequence). V shed 0 bases, J shed 6 bases, and the junction held 19 bases outside the gene matches. This CDR3 reads CASSLSLPLGSGGPFEQYF. CDR3 bases: TGTGCCAGCAGTTTATCGCTCCCTTTGGGGTCGGGAGGGCCGTTCGAGCAGTACTTC.

This chain joins TRBV5-1 and TRBJ2-1; 9 nucleotides agree with TRBD2. Trimming cost V 3 bases and J 4 bases; bases outside gene matches: 5. The CDR3 has 15 residues. Germline V gives CDR1 SGHRS, CDR2 YFSETQ. The CDR3 region has the DNA TGCGCCAGCAGCTCCTCGACTAGCGGATACAATGAGCAGTTCTTC. It encodes CASSSSTSGYNEQFF.

This clone was counted once. This chain joins TRBV6-1 and TRBJ1-2, with D tentatively TRBD1 (6 bases). The ends were cut back, 6 bases at V and 5 bases at J, with 13 bases in the middle. Germline CDR1 reads MNHNS; CDR2 reads SASEGT. This CDR3 is built from 13 residues. CDR3 DNA sequence: TGTGCCAGCAGCGCACAGGGACAATATGGCTACACCTTC. It codes for CASSAQGQYGYTF.

This chain uses TRBV5-6 with TRBJ1-5, with 12 bases lining up with TRBD1. The germline gives CDR1 SGHDT, CDR2 YYEEEE. V lost 3 bases to trimming and J lost 1 base; unmatched junction nucleotides: 5. The CDR3 spans 17 residues. CDR3 protein: CASSSGTGGFSNQPQHF. DNA of the CDR3: TGTGCCAGCAGCTCCGGGACAGGGGGCTTCAGCAATCAGCCCCAGCATTTT.

This clone was seen a single time. The chain links TRBV6-5 to TRBJ1-5; 7 bases map to TRBD1. The CDR3 covers 13 residues. V lost 3 bases, J lost 7 bases, and 3 bases stayed unmatched. CDR1 and CDR2 (germline): MNHEY, SVGAGI. CDR3 nucleotide sequence: TGTGCCAGCAGTTATGACAGGGAGCAGCCCCAGCATTTT. Translating it yields CASSYDREQPQHF.

The rearrangement uses TRBV28 and TRBJ1-4; D gene unclear. The germline V gene encodes CDR1 MDHEN and CDR2 SYDVKM. CDR3 length equals 13 residues. Trimming took 2 bases from V and 5 from J, leaving 6 bases between them. The CDR3 reads CASSLLSNEKLFF. The CDR3 nucleotides read TGTGCCAGCAGTTTACTCTCCAATGAAAAACTGTTTTTT.

Concerning this clone: Other nucleotide sequences from this sample produce the same CDR3. The J gene is TRBJ2-7, the V gene TRBV28; D is unclear. Trimming took 4 bases from V and 0 from J, leaving 7 bases between them. Germline V gene data show CDR1 as MDHEN and CDR2 as SYDVKM. This CDR3 contains 13 residues. Here the CDR3 DNA reads TGTGCCAGCAGTTCCCCCCCCTCCTACGAGCAGTACTTC. The encoded protein is CASSSPPSYEQYF. The whole variable domain, remainder taken from reference TRBV28 and TRBJ2-7, is DVKVTQSSRYLVKRTGEKVFLECVQDMDHENMFWYRQDPGLGLRLIYFSYDVKMKEKGDIPEGYSVSREKKERFSLILESASTNQTSMYLCASSSPPSYEQYFGPGTRLTVT.

The chain joins TRBV18 to TRBJ1-1; tentatively, D is TRBD1 (6 bases). Deletions cut 6 bases from V and 1 base from J, with 9 bases between. The germline gives CDR1 KGHSH, CDR2 LQKENI. The CDR3 sequence is 13 residues long. Written as DNA, the CDR3 is TGTGCCAGCTCCAGGGGCGGGAACACTGAAGCTTTCTTT. It encodes CASSRGGNTEAFF.

The V and J genes are TRBV5-4 and TRBJ2-5; 9 bases fit TRBD1. This CDR3 is built from 15 residues. V was pared by 6 bases and J by 2 bases, with 8 bases of the junction left unmatched. Looked up from germline, CDR1 is SGHNT and CDR2 is YYREEE (reference sequence). The CDR3 sequence: CASTPPTGGQETQYF. Written as DNA, the CDR3 is TGTGCCAGCACCCCACCGACAGGGGGTCAAGAGACCCAGTACTTC.

The chain couples TRBV2 to TRBJ2-7; 7 nucleotides match TRBD1. CDR1 SNHLY and CDR2 FYNNEI come from the germline V gene. There are 15 residues in the CDR3. The V segment lost 2 bases and the J segment 1 base; nucleotides outside the gene matches: 5. The CDR3 nucleotides read TGTGCCAGCAGTGAAAACAGGGGACCTTCCTACGAGCAGTACTTC. It specifies CASSENRGPSYEQYF. Based on the CDR3 plus reference TRBV2 and TRBJ2-7, the full variable domain is EPEVTQTPSHQVTQMGQEVILRCVPISNHLYFYWYRQILGQKVEFLVSFYNNEISEKSEIFDDQFSVERPDGSNFTLKIRSTKLEDSAMYFCASSENRGPSYEQYFGPGTRLTVT.

Of note for this clone: This sample includes further DNA sequences coding for the same CDR3. The gene calls are TRBV5-1 and TRBJ1-4; 7 bases align to TRBD1. The V gene end was trimmed by 5 bases and the J gene end by 4 bases; junction bases not matched to a gene: 5. The CDR3 totals 14 residues. The V gene's germline CDR1 is SGHRS and CDR2 YFSETQ. The CDR3 sequence: CASSTGTVNEKLFF. Written as DNA, the CDR3 is TGCGCCAGCAGTACCGGGACAGTTAATGAAAAACTGTTTTTT.

About this clone itself: This sample includes further DNA sequences coding for the same CDR3. The chain links TRBV7-8 to TRBJ1-1; 7 positions agree with TRBD1. V dropped 3 bases and J dropped 1; count of bases not matched to a gene: 2. The CDR3 consists of 14 residues. Looked up from germline, CDR1 is SGHVS and CDR2 is FQNEAQ. The CDR3 loop is CASSLGQPNTEAFF. The DNA for the CDR3 is TGTGCCAGCAGCTTGGGACAGCCGAACACTGAAGCTTTCTTT.

The rearrangement uses TRBV28 and TRBJ1-2; a weak D match, TRBD1 (6 bases). Germline CDR1 reads MDHEN; CDR2 reads SYDVKM. Trimming took off 3 bases at V and 2 bases at J, with 25 bases between the two ends. The CDR3 totals 19 residues. The CDR3 sequence is CASSFSPGISGQLNYGYTF. The DNA for the CDR3 is TGTGCCAGCAGTTTTTCCCCCGGGATATCCGGACAGTTAAACTATGGCTACACCTTC.

The chain combines TRBV27 with TRBJ2-5, with D perhaps being TRBD1 or TRBD2 (5 bases each). Germline CDR1 reads MNHEY; CDR2 reads SMNVEV (reference sequence). Trimming left V 3 bases short and J 7 bases short, with 21 bases between. This CDR3 is 16 amino acids long. The DNA for the CDR3 is TGTGCCAGCAGTTTTCCTTCTGGGACGTTCTCGGGGACCCAGTACTTC. It codes for CASSFPSGTFSGTQYF.

DNA for the CDR3: TGCGCCAGCAGCCTATCCCCCGGGTCCCTAAGCGAGCAGTACTTC. Translating it yields CASSLSPGSLSEQYF. The gene calls are TRBV5-1 and TRBJ2-7; D uncertain. The CDR3 is 15 residues long. Germline loops: CDR1 SGHRS, CDR2 YFSETQ. V dropped 4 bases and J dropped 6 bases, with 20 bases sitting between them.

The chain employs TRBV6-5 and TRBJ2-2; perhaps TRBD1 as D (6 bases). Germline V lookup: CDR1 MNHEY, CDR2 SVGAGI. The CDR3 is 15 residues long. V was shortened by 7 bases and J by 6 bases, with 18 bases between the two germline ends. CDR3 sequence (DNA): TGTGCCAGCAAACCGTATCAGGGGAGCCCCGGGGAGCTGTTTTTT. It codes for CASKPYQGSPGELFF.

This chain connects TRBV6-5 to TRBJ2-3; 11 bases fit TRBD2. The J segment lost 1 base and the V segment lost 6 bases, leaving 3 bases of the junction unmatched. The CDR3 is 15 amino acids. Germline V gene data show CDR1 as MNHEY and CDR2 as SVGAGI. Here the CDR3 DNA reads TGTGCCAGCAGACTGGGACTAGCGGGCACAGATACGCAGTATTTT. It encodes CASRLGLAGTDTQYF.

The genes are TRBV7-9 and TRBJ1-3; TRBD1 matches at 10 bases. The CDR3 spans 17 residues. V lost 1 base and J lost 0; bases outside the gene matches: 3. In germline, CDR1 is SEHNR, CDR2 FQNEAQ (reference sequence). CDR3: CASSLGQGASSGNTIYF. In DNA, the CDR3 is TGTGCCAGCAGCTTAGGACAGGGGGCGAGCTCTGGAAACACCATATATTTT. Full variable domain (outside the CDR3, taken from reference TRBV7-9 and TRBJ1-3): DTGVSQNPRHKITKRGQNVTFRCDPISEHNRLYWYRQTLGQGPEFLTYFQNEAQLEKSRLLSDRFSAERPKGSFSTLEIQRTEQGDSAMYLCASSLGQGASSGNTIYFGEGSWLTVV.

The V and J genes are TRBV6-6 and TRBJ1-2; perhaps TRBD1 as D (5 bases). The V and J ends lost 2 bases and 6 bases respectively, with 10 bases between them. The CDR3 spans 13 residues. Germline CDR1 MNHNY, CDR2 SVGAGI (reference sequence). The CDR3 protein is CASSYVEGDGYTF. As DNA, the CDR3 is TGTGCCAGCAGTTACGTGGAAGGGGATGGCTACACCTTC.